The T cell receptor beta chain under discussion was sequenced for a study of shared clonotypes between healthy human individuals. This table comes from immunoSEQ multiplex PCR, and its TCRdb copy is limited to in-frame clones, with some not included. The repertoire holds around 1 million clones, with approximately 80% as singletons. CDR3 length: 15 amino acids. Trimming took off 0 bases at V and 2 bases at J, with 10 bases between the two ends. Per the germline V gene, CDR1 is LNHDA and CDR2 is SQIVND (reference sequence). The gene calls are TRBV19 and TRBJ1-2; D not certain. The specimen sequenced was memory CD4+ T cells sorted from blood. Indicated subset: CD45RA-negative fraction. The clonotype was recovered from a man in his late teens or twenties in good health. This CDR3 is CASSIDVSFNYGYTF. CDR3 bases: TGTGCCAGTAGTATAGATGTTTCTTTCAACTATGGCTACACCTTC.